Following are 6 T cell receptor beta chains from one sample sequenced in a study of human T cells and chemical hapten exposure. Time point: pre-sensitization, week 0. This sample's treatment: therapeutic diphenylcyclopropenone sensitization with weekly scalp DPC. The total RNA was obtained from whole blood that was not fractionated. Using its own MiXCR run on the RACE reads, TCRdb lists one record per CDR3 protein. Here the sample spans fewer than 45,000 distinct CDR3 sequences, approximately 12% being singletons. Sequences were derived from whole blood, sampled in connection with sensitization to the hapten diphenylcyclopropenone (DPC). The receptors were gathered from a woman aged 40 to 50 with alopecia areata. Some clones in this sample may be carry-over from other donors' samples.

This clonotype has ten or more counts. V gene TRBV6-2 or TRBV6-3 combines with J gene TRBJ2-7; D uncertain. Looked up from germline, CDR1 is MNHEY and CDR2 is SVGEGT. The CDR3 has 19 amino acids. Trimming left V 5 bases short and J 2 bases short, with 28 bases between. The CDR3 is CASSPSRLDPLRPPYEQYF. Written as DNA, the CDR3 is TGTGCCAGCAGTCCGTCCCGATTGGACCCTCTACGTCCCCCCTACGAGCAGTACTTC.

The chain has TRBV29-1 and TRBJ1-1; D gene uncertain. The CDR3 extends over 11 amino acids. Germline CDR1 and CDR2: SQVTM and ANQGSEA. V shed 7 bases and J shed 2 bases, with 8 bases lying between them. Here the CDR3 reads CSARLNTEAFF. The CDR3 coding sequence is TGCAGCGCACGACTAAACACTGAAGCTTTCTTT. The complete variable domain, with remaining parts taken from reference TRBV29-1 and TRBJ1-1, reads SAVISQKPSRDICQRGTSLTIQCQVDSQVTMMFWYRQQPGQSLTLIATANQGSEATYESGFVIDKFPISRPNLTFSTLTVSNMSPEDSSIYLCSARLNTEAFFGQGTRLTVV.

This clonotype appeared a few times. The J gene is TRBJ2-7, the V gene TRBV29-1; D is uncertain. This CDR3 region has 12 residues. Trimming took 8 bases from V and 2 from J, leaving 13 bases between them. The germline CDR1 and CDR2 sequences are SQVTM and ANQGSEA. CDR3: CSCRNGPYEQYF. Here the CDR3 DNA reads TGCAGCTGCCGGAACGGGCCCTACGAGCAGTACTTC.

This clonotype was observed many times. The gene calls are TRBV27 and TRBJ2-2; 9 nucleotides align to TRBD2. The CDR3 consists of 15 residues. From germline, CDR1 is MNHEY and CDR2 SMNVEV (reference sequence). Trimming at V came to 3 bases and at J to 6 bases, leaving 5 bases not matched to a gene. The CDR3 DNA reads TGTGCCAGCAGTTTTTTTCTAGCGGGACCCGGGGAGCTGTTTTTT. Protein: CASSFFLAGPGELFF.

The chain has TRBV4-1 and TRBJ2-5, with D hard to call. V lost 1 base, J lost 4 bases, and 7 bases lay in between. Looked up from germline, CDR1 is MGHRA and CDR2 is YSYEKL. The CDR3 consists of 13 residues. CDR3 in DNA: TGCGCCAGCAGCCAAGCGATGGGAGAGACCCAGTACTTC. This encodes CASSQAMGETQYF.

This clonotype was picked up many times. The chain links TRBV7-2 to TRBJ2-1, with D perhaps TRBD1 or TRBD2 (6 bases each). V lost 4 bases and J 8 bases, leaving 12 bases between the germline ends. CDR3 length: 13 amino acids. Germline V gene lookup returns CDR1 SGHTA and CDR2 FQGNSA. CDR3 DNA: TGTGCCAGCAGCTCCCGAGGGGGGCATGAGCAGTTCTTC. Protein: CASSSRGGHEQFF.